Detailed here is one T cell receptor beta chain. What it binds is not known. Each donor was healthy, and each was a bone marrow donor. Although they were nominally healthy when sampled, donors likely had unrecorded immune exposures. These data belong to a study of cytomegalovirus exposure and HLA in healthy donors. General study results and limits: Later analysis showed most CMV-associated TCR beta chains appearing HLA-restricted. Earlier analysis found most TCR beta V segments productive about 90% or about 30% of the time.

CDR3 length: 16 residues. CDR1 and CDR2 from the germline V gene are SGHNT and YYREEE (reference sequence). V was trimmed by 2 bases and J by 6 bases, leaving 20 bases between them. With 60 Vbeta and 13 Jbeta primers, the PCR was carried out. Clones were sequenced by immunoSEQ multiplex PCR, and TCRdb holds only the in-frame ones, with some missing. Counted here are about 160,000 clones, roughly four fifths occurring once; the ten biggest clones make up over 0.95%. This sequence was found in a woman in her thirties or forties in good health and CMV-seronegative. The chain joins TRBV5-4 to TRBJ1-1; a possible D gene is TRBD1 (5 bases). Input material: PBMCs. CDR3 in DNA: TGTGCCAGCAGCTTTACGGCACGGGGACCTAGCGCTGAAGCTTTCTTT. Translation: CASSFTARGPSAEAFF.